The 10 T cell receptor beta chains listed next were all sequenced from one sample in a study of blood T cell repertoires in COVID-19. Generated by immunoSEQ multiplex PCR, the TCRdb table keeps only in-frame clones and is missing some. The repertoire has around 190,000 clones, over 75% of them found once; the top ten carry around 12%. The specimen was peripheral blood. The receptors come from a woman between 45 and 60 years old with acute or convalescent COVID-19.

This chain joins TRBV18 and TRBJ1-2; maybe TRBD1 (6 bases). V lost 3 bases and J lost 5, with 22 bases in between. The CDR3 totals 17 residues. The germline V gene encodes CDR1 KGHSH and CDR2 LQKENI. The CDR3 DNA reads as TGTGCCAGCTCACCCCCTTCTTCATCGGGCAGGGGATATGGCTACACCTTC. As protein: CASSPPSSSGRGYGYTF.

The CDR3 region has the DNA TGTGCCAGTAGTATAGGACAGGGAATGTACAATGAGCAGTTCTTC. Amino acid sequence: CASSIGQGMYNEQFF. The rearrangement links TRBV19 to TRBJ2-1; TRBD1 aligns across 7 bases. Unmatched junction bases numbered 4, after V lost 1 base and J lost 4 bases. The CDR3 sequence is 15 residues long. Germline loops: CDR1 LNHDA, CDR2 SQIVND (reference sequence).

This clone was seen only once. The rearrangement links TRBV27 to TRBJ2-5; TRBD1 aligns across 7 bases. J gave up 0 bases and V 6 bases, and 7 bases lay outside the gene matches. The CDR3 sequence is 15 residues long. From germline, CDR1 is MNHEY and CDR2 SMNVEV (reference sequence). CDR3 amino acids: CASSTLDRDQETQYF. CDR3 in DNA: TGTGCCAGCAGCACCCTCGACAGGGACCAAGAGACCCAGTACTTC.

The rearrangement joins TRBV28 to TRBJ2-2; 7 nucleotides agree with TRBD1. This CDR3 contains 15 residues. CDR1 and CDR2 from the germline V gene are MDHEN and SYDVKM. With 6 bases clipped from V and 3 bases from J, the junction kept 7 bases outside the gene matches. In DNA, the CDR3 is TGTGCCAGCAGGAAACAGGGGACCCACACCGGGGAGCTGTTTTTT. This codes for CASRKQGTHTGELFF.

This clone was seen once. This chain links TRBV30 with TRBJ2-5; 7 bases agree with TRBD2. The CDR3 runs to 14 residues. V was clipped by 5 bases and J by 2 bases; unmatched bases: 8. Germline loops: CDR1 GTSNPN, CDR2 SVGIG (reference sequence). The CDR3 DNA reads TGTGCCTGGGGGGAGGGCGGGGTTCAAGAGACCCAGTACTTC. Its protein product is CAWGEGGVQETQYF.

The rearrangement links TRBV6-5 to TRBJ2-5, with 7 nucleotides matching TRBD1. Trimming removed 2 bases from V and 2 bases from J; junction bases left unmatched: 8. The CDR3 length is 16 residues. Per the germline V gene, CDR1 is MNHEY and CDR2 is SVGAGI. CDR3 in DNA: TGTGCCAGCAGTTACCCTGACAGGGATGGGCAAGAGACCCAGTACTTC. This gives the protein CASSYPDRDGQETQYF.

The chain recombines TRBV7-5 with TRBJ1-6; the table's D gene call, TRBD1, was not cross checked with the DNA. TRBV7-5 is a pseudogene. The CDR3 consists of 16 residues. CDR3 amino acids: CARSLVGQGKDSPLHF. The CDR3 DNA sequence: TGTGCCAGAAGCTTAGTGGGACAGGGAAAGGATTCACCCCTCCACTTT.

V usage is TRBV27 and J usage is TRBJ2-7; tentative D call: TRBD2 (6 bases). The germline gives CDR1 MNHEY, CDR2 SMNVEV (reference sequence). Trimming removed 3 bases at V and 1 base at J, with 10 bases between. This CDR3 is 14 amino acids long. DNA for the CDR3: TGTGCCAGCAGTTTGGGGGGATGGTCCTACGAGCAGTACTTC. Protein: CASSLGGWSYEQYF.

Only one count was recorded for this clone. The chain joins TRBV18 to TRBJ2-7; TRBD1 aligns across 8 bases. From germline, CDR1 is KGHSH and CDR2 LQKENI. The J segment lost 2 bases and the V segment lost 1 base, leaving 1 base of the junction unmatched. The CDR3 consists of 14 residues. The CDR3 DNA reads as TGTGCCAGCTCACCACGACAGGGGACCTACGAGCAGTACTTC. This gives the protein CASSPRQGTYEQYF.

This rearrangement joins TRBV11-3 to TRBJ2-4; 8 bases match TRBD1. CDR1 is SGHNT, CDR2 YENEEA, per germline. V was pared by 3 bases and J by 7 bases, with 2 bases of the junction left unmatched. The CDR3 sequence is 13 residues long. DNA of the CDR3: TGTGCCAGCAGCTTTCAGGGGGCTAACATTCAGTACTTC. It specifies CASSFQGANIQYF.